The TCR beta chain described here comes from a study of early T cells in non-severe SARS-CoV-2 infection. Study-level background: Unsorted whole-blood RNA was sequenced in bulk, leaving chains unpaired. The study's findings and limits: The VDJdb matching leaned toward anti-spike CD8 responses and overlooked private and CD4 specificities.

The TCR library protocol was used to attach unique molecular identifiers. These identifiers were attached to individual cDNA molecules. In TCRdb, the 5' RACE reads were re-called with MiXCR into one record per CDR3 protein. This table holds about 77,000 distinct CDR3 sequences, around 17% found once. This CDR3 region has 15 residues. The V gene lost 2 bases and the J gene lost 6 bases, with 13 bases spanning the gap. Germline V CDR1 and CDR2: SEHNR, FQNEAQ (reference sequence). About this clonotype: What it binds is not known.

The gene calls are TRBV7-9 and TRBJ2-2, with D perhaps matching TRBD1 or TRBD2 (5 bases each). The receptor comes from an adult who was a healthcare worker with PCR-confirmed SARS-CoV-2 infection or an uninfected control (not recorded which). The material sequenced was whole blood. CDR3 region: CASSLIGDRAGELFF. The CDR3 bases are TGTGCCAGCAGCTTAATCGGGGACCGGGCCGGGGAGCTGTTTTTT.